This T cell receptor (beta chain) was found in a study of regulatory T cells in long-lasting Graves disease. About the research overall: Persistent cases took antithyroid drugs over 5 years and stayed TSH receptor antibody positive.

Investigators prepared the TCR beta libraries by applying iRepertoire HTBI primers and Arm-PCR of CDR3 regions. One entry per CDR3 protein, called by TCRdb with MiXCR from the multiplex PCR reads. Of about 430,000 distinct CDR3 sequences in the sample, 21% were seen once. Specified time point: persistent/refractory GD, antithyroid drugs over 5 years with positive TRAb. There was RNA extracted from PBMCs, and the TCR library was made from it. Details on this clonotype: A read error may be the cause here, since a much bigger clone is one base away.

CDR3 length equals 14 residues. Trimming left V 0 bases short and J 4 bases short, with 10 bases between. CDR1 and CDR2 (germline): SGHRS, YFSETQ. This chain uses TRBV5-1 with TRBJ1-2, with D perhaps TRBD1 (5 bases). This clonotype was obtained from a female donor with Graves disease. The sequences come from peripheral blood mononuclear cells (PBMCs), collected when the disease was refractory, from a patient treated with antithyroid drugs. This chain's CDR3 is CASSLAGGGYGYTF. CDR3 DNA sequence: TGCGCCAGCAGCTTGGCTGGGGGGGGCTATGGCTACACCTTC.